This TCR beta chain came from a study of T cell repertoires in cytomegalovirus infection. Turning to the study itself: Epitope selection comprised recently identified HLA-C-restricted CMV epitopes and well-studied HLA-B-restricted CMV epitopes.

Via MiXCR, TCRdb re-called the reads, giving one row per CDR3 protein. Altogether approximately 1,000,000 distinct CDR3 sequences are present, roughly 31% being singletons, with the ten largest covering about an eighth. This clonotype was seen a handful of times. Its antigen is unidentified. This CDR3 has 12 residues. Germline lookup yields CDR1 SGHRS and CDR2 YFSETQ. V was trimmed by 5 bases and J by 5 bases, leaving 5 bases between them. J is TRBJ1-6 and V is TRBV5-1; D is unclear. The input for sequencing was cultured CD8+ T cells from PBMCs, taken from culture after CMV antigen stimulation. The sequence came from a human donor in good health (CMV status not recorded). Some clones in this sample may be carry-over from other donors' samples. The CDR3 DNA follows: TGCGCCAGCAGAGAGGATAATTCACCCCTCCACTTT. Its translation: CASREDNSPLHF.